This T cell receptor (beta chain) came from a study of shared T cell receptors in the human thymus. V shed 8 bases, J shed 1 base, and the junction held 3 bases outside the gene matches. The V gene's germline CDR1 is MNHEY and CDR2 SVGAGI. This CDR3 contains 14 residues. Using immunoSEQ multiplex PCR, the repertoire was profiled, and TCRdb retains in-frame clones only, with some absent. The sample consists of about 660,000 clones, around 87% of them appearing once. The same sample was also studied in work on human thymus T cells.

This clonotype was sampled from a boy younger than two with a congenital heart defect. The rearrangement joins TRBV6-5 to TRBJ1-5, with TRBD1 identical over 9 bases. The sequenced sample was thymocytes. DNA of the CDR3: TGTGCCAGCCAAGGACAGGGGAGCAATCAGCCCCAGCATTTT. It encodes CASQGQGSNQPQHF.